This TCR beta chain is drawn from a study of cytomegalovirus exposure and HLA in healthy donors. To note about this clone: Its cognate antigen is unknown.

Some clones are missing from TCRdb's copy, which holds only in-frame ones; the method was immunoSEQ multiplex PCR. The top ten hold roughly a tenth of the sample, which has 150,000 to 200,000 clones, roughly 84% seen once. Trimming removed 5 bases from V and 4 bases from J, with 9 bases in between. The CDR3 has 13 amino acids. Germline-derived CDR1 and CDR2 are KGHSY and FQNENV. Study outcomes and limitations: Clusters of TCRs from the first cohort tended to co-occur in the 120 validation repertoires (as a later analysis found). Usually a TCR sequence was rare, but some public TCRs were found in many donors. In vitro work confirmed that a few CMV-associated chains recognize CMV antigens. The study listed some 160 cytomegalovirus-associated TCR beta chains.

Material for sequencing was PBMCs. The source is a man under 40 in good health and CMV-seropositive. V is TRBV16 and J is TRBJ2-1; D remains ambiguous. The CDR3 nucleotides are TGTGCCAGCAGCGATACGACTTACAATGAGCAGTTCTTC. It encodes CASSDTTYNEQFF.